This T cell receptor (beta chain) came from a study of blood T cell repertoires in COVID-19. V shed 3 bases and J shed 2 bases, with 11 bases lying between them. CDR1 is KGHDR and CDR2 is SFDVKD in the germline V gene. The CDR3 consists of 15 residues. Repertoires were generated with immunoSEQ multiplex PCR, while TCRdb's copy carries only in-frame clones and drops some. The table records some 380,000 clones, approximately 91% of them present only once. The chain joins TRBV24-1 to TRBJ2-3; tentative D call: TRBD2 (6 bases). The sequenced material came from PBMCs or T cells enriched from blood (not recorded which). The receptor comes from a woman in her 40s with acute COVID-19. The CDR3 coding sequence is TGTGCCACCAGTGATCACGGGGGAATCACAGATACGCAGTATTTT. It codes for CATSDHGGITDTQYF.